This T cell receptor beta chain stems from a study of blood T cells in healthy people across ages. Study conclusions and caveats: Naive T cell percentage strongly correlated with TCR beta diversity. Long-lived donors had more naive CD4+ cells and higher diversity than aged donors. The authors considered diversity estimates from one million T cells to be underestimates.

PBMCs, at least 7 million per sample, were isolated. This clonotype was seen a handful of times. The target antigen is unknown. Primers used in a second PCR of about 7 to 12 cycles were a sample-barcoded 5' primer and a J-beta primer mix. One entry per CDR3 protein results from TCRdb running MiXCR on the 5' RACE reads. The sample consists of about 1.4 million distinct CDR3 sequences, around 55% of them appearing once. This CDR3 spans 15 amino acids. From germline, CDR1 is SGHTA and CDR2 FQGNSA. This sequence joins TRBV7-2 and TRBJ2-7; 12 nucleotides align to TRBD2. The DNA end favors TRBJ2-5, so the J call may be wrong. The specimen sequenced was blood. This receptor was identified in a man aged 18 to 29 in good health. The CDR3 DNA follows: TGTGCCAGCAGCCCACCGGGACTAGCGGGAGAGACCCAGTACTTC. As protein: CASSPPGLAGETQYF.